This T cell receptor beta chain appears in the sequencing data of a study of T-cell reconstitution after alpha-beta-depleted transplantation in children. Study conclusions and caveats: Fresh T-cell production supplied most of the T-cell counts and diversity seen one year after transplant.

This clonotype has a count of ten or more. The antigen remains undetermined. Preparing the TCRbeta library involved the use of unique molecular identifiers. MiXCR, run by TCRdb on the PCR reads, gives a single entry per CDR3 protein. The data contain approximately 650,000 distinct CDR3 sequences, around 12% of them singletons. This CDR3 spans 11 amino acids. CDR1 is DFQATT, CDR2 SNEGSKA, per germline (reference sequence). The ends were cut back, 1 base at V and 4 bases at J, with 2 bases in the middle. The receptor was derived from a girl aged 2 to 10 with congenital amegakaryocytic thrombocytopenia, due to receive a stem cell transplant. The chain carries TRBV20-1 and TRBJ2-1; D remains ambiguous. The material sequenced was PBMCs, taken before TCRalphabeta/CD19-depleted stem cell transplant. The CDR3 region is CSARAYNEQFF. The CDR3, as DNA: TGCAGTGCTAGAGCGTACAATGAGCAGTTCTTC.